A single sample gave rise to the 10 T cell receptor beta chains below, sequenced in a study of cytomegalovirus exposure and HLA in healthy donors. This PCR relied on a set of 60 Vbeta primers and 13 Jbeta primers. The repertoire was sequenced with immunoSEQ multiplex PCR; TCRdb's copy has only in-frame clones and lacks some. Seen here are 150,000 or so clones, approximately 84% observed once, and the top ten hold approximately 1.2%. The specimen was PBMCs. Receptor source: a man aged 45-60 years in good health and CMV-seropositive.

A single count supports this clone. The V and J genes are TRBV14 and TRBJ2-3, with 7 bases lining up with TRBD2. The V gene's germline CDR1 is SGHDN and CDR2 FVKESK. V dropped 0 bases and J dropped 2; count of bases not matched to a gene: 5. CDR3 size: 16 residues. CDR3 region: CASSQDRLAVTDTQYF. In nucleotides, the CDR3 is TGTGCCAGCAGCCAAGATCGGCTAGCGGTCACAGATACGCAGTATTTT.

This sequence joins TRBV7-6 and TRBJ1-4; tentative D call: TRBD1 (5 bases). This CDR3 has 16 amino acids. Per germline, CDR1 SGHVS and CDR2 FNYEAQ. The V and J ends lost 1 base and 4 bases respectively, with 13 bases between them. The CDR3 nucleotides read TGTGCCAGCAGCTTAGTGGGGGGTCTGGGTAATGAAAAACTGTTTTTT. This encodes CASSLVGGLGNEKLFF.

This rearrangement joins TRBV2 to TRBJ2-1; D perhaps matches TRBD2 (5 bases). The CDR3 contains 13 residues. V gave up 6 bases and J gave up 10 bases, with 16 bases separating them. Germline-derived CDR1 and CDR2 are SNHLY and FYNNEI. The CDR3 DNA is TGTGCCAGCAGCCGAAACGGGGAAGGAGAGCAGTTCTTC. This encodes CASSRNGEGEQFF.

This chain joins TRBV7-2 and TRBJ2-3, with 10 bases aligning to TRBD2. CDR3 size: 16 residues. The germline CDR1 and CDR2 sequences are SGHTA and FQGNSA. V lost 5 bases and J lost 0; bases outside the gene matches: 5. The CDR3: CASSTRTSGSTDTQYF. The CDR3 region has the DNA TGTGCCAGCAGCACCCGGACTAGCGGTAGCACAGATACGCAGTATTTT.

The chain combines TRBV9 with TRBJ2-3, with D possibly TRBD1 on 7 matching bases. Germline V lookup: CDR1 SGDLS, CDR2 YYNGEE. V lost 4 bases and J lost 4, with 16 bases in between. The CDR3 has 15 residues. Here the CDR3 reads CASSPLDREADTQYF. In DNA, the CDR3 is TGTGCCAGCAGCCCCCTCGACAGGGAGGCAGATACGCAGTATTTT. Complete variable domain (other parts from reference TRBV9 and TRBJ2-3): DSGVTQTPKHLITATGQRVTLRCSPRSGDLSVYWYQQSLDQGLQFLIQYYNGEERAKGNILERFSAQQFPDLHSELNLSSLELGDSALYFCASSPLDREADTQYFGPGTRLTVL.

The chain uses TRBV4-1 and TRBJ1-1; 8 bases align to TRBD1. V shed 1 base and J 3 bases; nucleotides not matched to a gene: 1. The CDR3 is made up of 14 amino acids. CDR1 MGHRA and CDR2 YSYEKL come from the germline V gene. The CDR3 coding sequence is TGCGCCAGCAGCCAAGCGGACAGGGACACTGAAGCTTTCTTT. Amino acids: CASSQADRDTEAFF.

This chain links TRBV4-3 with TRBJ1-5; D gene ambiguous. Trimming took 0 bases from V and 3 from J, leaving 12 bases between them. The CDR3 consists of 16 residues. Per germline, CDR1 LGHNA and CDR2 YSLEER. The CDR3 is CASSQDFRVLNQPQHF. The DNA of the CDR3 is TGCGCCAGCAGCCAAGACTTCCGGGTACTCAATCAGCCCCAGCATTTT.

The genes are TRBV4-2 and TRBJ2-3; TRBD2 aligns across 7 bases. Unmatched junction bases numbered 4, after V lost 1 base and J lost 0 bases. The CDR3 spans 16 residues. The germline V gene has CDR1 LGHNA and CDR2 YNFKEQ. The CDR3 DNA reads as TGTGCCAGCAGCCAAGCGGCGGGGGTGAGCACAGATACGCAGTATTTT. This encodes CASSQAAGVSTDTQYF.

The chain has TRBV5-1 and TRBJ2-5, with 8 bases aligning to TRBD2. This CDR3 contains 16 residues. Per the germline V gene, CDR1 is SGHRS and CDR2 is YFSETQ. The trim removed 2 bases at V and 3 bases at J, leaving 9 bases unmatched. The CDR3 reads CASSFPSSGSKETQYF. CDR3 sequence (DNA): TGCGCCAGCAGCTTCCCCTCCAGCGGGAGCAAAGAGACCCAGTACTTC.

V and J are TRBV6-7 and TRBJ2-3; TRBD2 aligns across 8 bases. TRBV6-7 is an open reading frame whose function is uncertain. The trim removed 7 bases at V and 5 bases at J, leaving 5 bases unmatched. The CDR3 is 13 residues long. This CDR3 is CASKGAGGDTQYF. The CDR3 bases are TGTGCCAGCAAAGGGGCGGGGGGAGATACGCAGTATTTT.